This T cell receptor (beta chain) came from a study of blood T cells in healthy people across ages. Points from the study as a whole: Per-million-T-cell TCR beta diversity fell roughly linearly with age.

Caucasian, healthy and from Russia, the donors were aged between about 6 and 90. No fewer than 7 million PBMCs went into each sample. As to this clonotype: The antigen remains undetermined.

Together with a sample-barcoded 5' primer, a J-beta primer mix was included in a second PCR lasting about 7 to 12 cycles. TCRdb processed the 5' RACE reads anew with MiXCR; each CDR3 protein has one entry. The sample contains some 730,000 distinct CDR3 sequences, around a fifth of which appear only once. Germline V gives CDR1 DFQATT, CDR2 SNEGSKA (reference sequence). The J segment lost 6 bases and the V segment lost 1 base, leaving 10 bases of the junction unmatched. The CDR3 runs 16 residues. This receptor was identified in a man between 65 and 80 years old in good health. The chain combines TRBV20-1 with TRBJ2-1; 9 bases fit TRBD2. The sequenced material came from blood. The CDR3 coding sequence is TGCAGTGCTAGAGGGAATTGGGGCGGGAGGGGCAATGAGCAGTTCTTC. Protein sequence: CSARGNWGGRGNEQFF.